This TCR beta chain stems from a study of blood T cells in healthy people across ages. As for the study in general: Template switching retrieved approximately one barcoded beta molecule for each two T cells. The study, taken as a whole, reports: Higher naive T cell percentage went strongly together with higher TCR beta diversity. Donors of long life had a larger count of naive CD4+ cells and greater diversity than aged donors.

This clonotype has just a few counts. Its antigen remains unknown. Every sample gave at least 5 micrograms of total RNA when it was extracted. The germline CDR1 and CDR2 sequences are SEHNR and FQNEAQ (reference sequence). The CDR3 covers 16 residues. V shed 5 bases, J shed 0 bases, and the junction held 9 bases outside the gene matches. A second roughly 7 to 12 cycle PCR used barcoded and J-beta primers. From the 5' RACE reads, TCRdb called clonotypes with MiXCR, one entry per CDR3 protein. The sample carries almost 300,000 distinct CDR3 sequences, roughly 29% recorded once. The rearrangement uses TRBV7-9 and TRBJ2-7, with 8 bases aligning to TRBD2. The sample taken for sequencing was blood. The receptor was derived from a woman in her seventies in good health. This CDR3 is CASSPPRGGFSYEQYF. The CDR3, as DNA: TGTGCCAGCAGCCCCCCACGGGGGGGTTTCTCCTACGAGCAGTACTTC.